The T cell receptor (beta chain) under discussion was sequenced for a study of response to subunit inactivated influenza vaccine. CDR1 SGHAT and CDR2 FQNNGV come from the germline V gene. There are 15 residues in the CDR3. With V trimmed by 6 bases and J by 2 bases, 8 bases remained unmatched. This clonotype was seen a handful of times. Its antigen is unidentified. General study results and limits: With each seasonal influenza vaccination, the authors suggested, few new T cells are recruited.

TCRdb re-called the RT-PCR reads through MiXCR, storing one row per CDR3 protein. The sample has 500,000 to 650,000 distinct CDR3 sequences, 7.5% to 8.5% seen once; the top ten hold over 10%. The specimen comprised PBMCs from blood, sampled 23 months after vaccination. The clonotype was recovered from a man aged 50-75 years who received an inactivated influenza vaccine. The V gene is TRBV11-2, the J gene TRBJ2-5; 8 bases fit TRBD1. For the CDR3, the DNA is TGTGCCAGCAGAGATTGGAGACAGGGGCAAGAGACCCAGTACTTC. Residues: CASRDWRQGQETQYF.